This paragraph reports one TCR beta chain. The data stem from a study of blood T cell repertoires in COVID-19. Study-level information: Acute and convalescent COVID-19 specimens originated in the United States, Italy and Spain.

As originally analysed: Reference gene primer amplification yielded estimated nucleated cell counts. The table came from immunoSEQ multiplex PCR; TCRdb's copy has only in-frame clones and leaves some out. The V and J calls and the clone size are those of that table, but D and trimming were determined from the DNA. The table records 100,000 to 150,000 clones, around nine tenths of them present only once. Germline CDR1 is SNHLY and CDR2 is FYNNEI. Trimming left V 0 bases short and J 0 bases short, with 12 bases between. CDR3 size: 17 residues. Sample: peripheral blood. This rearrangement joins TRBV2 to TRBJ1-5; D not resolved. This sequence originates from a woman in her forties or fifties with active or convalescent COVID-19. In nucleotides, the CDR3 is TGTGCCAGCAGTGAAGCGCCGGGTTACTATAGCAATCAGCCCCAGCATTTT. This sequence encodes CASSEAPGYYSNQPQHF.